The 14 T cell receptor beta chains in this list originate from one sample, sequenced in a study of blood T cells in healthy people across ages. Together with a sample-barcoded 5' primer, a J-beta primer mix was included in a second PCR lasting 7 to 11 cycles. A single record per CDR3 protein comes from TCRdb applying MiXCR to the 5' RACE reads. The repertoire has 800,000 to 1,000,000 distinct CDR3 sequences, roughly 52% of them found once; the top ten carry 13%. Sequenced sample: blood. These receptors were collected from a man aged 25 to 45 in good health.

This clonotype was observed a few times. V is TRBV5-1 and J is TRBJ2-7, with 8 bases lining up with TRBD1. The CDR3 has 13 amino acids. The V gene's germline CDR1 is SGHRS and CDR2 YFSETQ. The V gene end was trimmed by 5 bases and the J gene end by 5 bases; junction bases not matched to a gene: 6. CDR3 region: CASRPGQDDEQYF. Written as DNA, the CDR3 is TGCGCCAGCAGACCGGGACAGGACGACGAGCAGTACTTC.

The chain recombines TRBV20-1 with TRBJ1-4, with 9 bases lining up with TRBD1. V lost 2 bases, J lost 10 bases, and 8 bases stayed unmatched. CDR1 DFQATT and CDR2 SNEGSKA come from the germline V gene (reference sequence). The CDR3 consists of 14 residues. CDR3 nucleotide sequence: TGCAGTGCTAGACCCAGGACAGGGGAGACAAAACTGTTTTTT. Translation gives CSARPRTGETKLFF.

This clonotype was seen a few times. The rearrangement links TRBV5-5 to TRBJ2-7; no definite D call. This CDR3 comprises 11 residues. Germline CDR1 and CDR2: SGHKS and YYEKEE (reference sequence). Trimming left V 6 bases short and J 6 bases short, with 10 bases between. The CDR3 loop is CASTLNREQYF. The CDR3 DNA reads as TGTGCCAGCACCCTAAACCGCGAGCAGTACTTC.

The genes are TRBV5-5 and TRBJ1-2; D unclear. CDR1 and CDR2 from the germline V gene are SGHKS and YYEKEE (reference sequence). V was trimmed by 0 bases and J by 4 bases, leaving 25 bases between them. The CDR3 length is 19 residues. CDR3 coding DNA: TGTGCCAGCAGCTTGGTGATGTCAGCAATGGACGGGGAGGGCTATGGCTACACCTTC. It is translated as CASSLVMSAMDGEGYGYTF.

The rearrangement joins TRBV12-3 or TRBV12-4 to TRBJ2-7; tentatively, D is TRBD1 (5 bases). The J call is doubtful: the DNA matches TRBJ2-5 better. The CDR3 is 13 residues long. The DNA for the CDR3 is TGTGCCAGCAGTTTTTCATCTCAGGGGACCCAGTACTTC. This codes for CASSFSSQGTQYF.

The gene calls are TRBV6-2 or TRBV6-3 and TRBJ2-7; no firm D call. Per the germline V gene, CDR1 is MNHEY and CDR2 is SVGEGT. The length of the CDR3 is 13 residues. V lost 5 bases and J 6 bases, leaving 14 bases between the germline ends. For the CDR3, the DNA is TGTGCCAGCAGTGTCCCCCCGGGCCCCGAGCAGTACTTC. Protein: CASSVPPGPEQYF.

This clonotype was recorded only once. V gene TRBV20-1 combines with J gene TRBJ1-1; weak D call: TRBD1 (6 bases). The CDR3 totals 15 residues. Germline-derived CDR1 and CDR2 are DFQATT and SNEGSKA (reference sequence). V was cut by 1 base and J by 1 base, with 13 bases left in between. The CDR3 DNA reads as TGCAGTGCTAGAGGCCGGGGGGGCGAGAACACTGAAGCTTTCTTT. Protein product: CSARGRGGENTEAFF.

The rearrangement links TRBV10-3 to TRBJ2-5; 7 bases agree with TRBD1. This CDR3 contains 15 residues. V lost 2 bases, J lost 1 base, and 4 bases stayed unmatched. CDR1 ENHRY and CDR2 SYGVKD come from the germline V gene. In DNA form, the CDR3 reads TGTGCCATCAGTGAGCCTGGGACAGTCCAAGAGACCCAGTACTTC. Translation gives CAISEPGTVQETQYF.

The J gene is TRBJ2-4, the V gene TRBV5-1; D is uncertain. The DNA end favors TRBJ2-7, so the J call may be wrong. Germline CDR1 reads SGHRS; CDR2 reads YFSETQ. The CDR3 length is 19 residues. The CDR3 nucleotides are TGCGCCAGCAGCCGCGGACCGAAAGATATGGAAATCCAGTTCTACGAGCAGTACTTC. Encoded protein: CASSRGPKDMEIQFYEQYF.

This clonotype has a handful of counts. The CDR3 region has the DNA TGTGCCAGCAGTGCTACGTCACAGGGATCCCACTATGGCTACACCTTC. Encoded protein: CASSATSQGSHYGYTF. The J gene is TRBJ1-2, the V gene TRBV25-1; D is possibly TRBD1 (6 bases). Trimming removed 4 bases from V and 3 bases from J, with 18 bases in between. The CDR3 extends over 16 amino acids. The germline V gene encodes CDR1 MGHDK and CDR2 SYGVNS.

V gene TRBV7-2 combines with J gene TRBJ2-1, with a possible D match to TRBD2 (7 bases). CDR3 length: 15 residues. Trimming took off 5 bases at V and 1 base at J, with 12 bases between the two ends. CDR1 SGHTA and CDR2 FQGNSA come from the germline V gene. The CDR3 region is CASSGGGLSYNEQFF. The DNA of the CDR3 is TGTGCCAGCAGCGGGGGGGGCCTTTCCTACAATGAGCAGTTCTTC.

The chain uses TRBV12-3 or TRBV12-4 and TRBJ2-3; D unclear. The CDR3 spans 13 residues. Trimming left V 10 bases short and J 1 base short, with 12 bases between. The CDR3 loop reads CATGFFGTDTQYF. In DNA, the CDR3 is TGTGCCACCGGTTTTTTCGGCACAGATACGCAGTATTTT.

This chain uses TRBV4-1 with TRBJ2-1; 12 positions agree with TRBD2. The CDR3 has 15 amino acids. Germline V gives CDR1 MGHRA, CDR2 YSYEKL. The junction had 8 bases not matched to a gene; V was cut back by 6 bases and J by 8 bases. CDR3 region: CASRRSSGGADEQFF. In DNA, the CDR3 is TGCGCCAGCAGGCGCTCTAGCGGGGGGGCCGATGAGCAGTTCTTC.

The chain carries TRBV20-1 and TRBJ2-1; TRBD2 matches at 10 bases. From germline, CDR1 is DFQATT and CDR2 SNEGSKA (reference sequence). The V and J ends lost 5 bases and 2 bases, in that order; junction bases with no gene match: 6. The CDR3 covers 15 residues. CDR3 DNA: TGCAGTGCTCCTCTAGCGGGGGCTACCTACAATGAGCAGTTCTTC. As protein: CSAPLAGATYNEQFF.